This T cell receptor beta chain came from a study of metastatic and nonmetastatic thyroid tumors. Overall study: The study looked at repertoires side by side in blood and in tumor or nodule tissue from malignant and benign thyroid patients.

This clone was counted ten times or more. Its antigen is unknown. Whole-study findings and limits: Patients with malignant thyroid tumors reportedly had significantly higher TCR beta diversity than those with benign nodules, in blood and tumor.

As handled by the study authors: The study's classifier, a distant-metastasis tool for papillary thyroid cancer, was built using CDR3 differences across clinicopathological groups. TCRdb reprocessed the PCR reads using MiXCR. It is TCRdb's table, rather than the study itself, that gives the V and J calls and clone size. Here the sample spans under 100,000 clones, around 9.2% being singletons. Patients had received no treatment of any kind before thyroid surgery. The TCR comes from a female donor with papillary thyroid cancer or a benign thyroid nodule (not recorded which). Some clones in this sample may be carry-over from other donors' samples. The sequenced sample consisted of blood.

The DNA for the CDR3 is TGTGCCAGCAGTGAATGGGCCGAAAAACTGTTTTTT. It codes for CASSEWAEKLFF. This chain links TRBV6-1 with TRBJ1-4; D gene unclear. CDR1 and CDR2 from the germline V gene are MNHNS and SASEGT. V lost 2 bases and J lost 8, with 6 bases in between. CDR3 size: 12 residues.